The 22 T cell receptor beta chains in this list originate from one sample, sequenced in a study of shared clonotypes between healthy human individuals. Here immunoSEQ multiplex PCR was the method, and the copy in TCRdb shows in-frame clones only, minus some. This sample has a few million clones, with roughly nine tenths found just once. The sequenced sample was naive CD4+ T cells sorted from blood. Subset here: CD45RA+ positively selected. These receptors were collected from a man between 18 and 35 years old in good health.

The V gene is TRBV9, the J gene TRBJ2-2; 9 nucleotides match TRBD1. CDR1 is SGDLS, CDR2 YYNGEE, per germline. V dropped 0 bases and J dropped 4; count of bases not matched to a gene: 4. This CDR3 is built from 16 residues. CDR3 nucleotide sequence: TGTGCCAGCAGCGTAGCCGGGACAGGGACCACCGGGGAGCTGTTTTTT. This codes for CASSVAGTGTTGELFF.

The chain links TRBV19 to TRBJ2-5; 12 bases match TRBD2. With 4 bases clipped from V and 4 bases from J, the junction kept 13 bases outside the gene matches. This CDR3 comprises 18 residues. CDR1 LNHDA and CDR2 SQIVND come from the germline V gene (reference sequence). Here the CDR3 reads CASSKGSSGRAGRETQYF. CDR3 nucleotide sequence: TGTGCCAGTAGTAAGGGGTCTAGCGGGAGGGCGGGAAGAGAGACCCAGTACTTC.

This rearrangement joins TRBV28 to TRBJ1-2; D is uncertain. CDR1 and CDR2 from the germline V gene are MDHEN and SYDVKM. V was cut by 4 bases and J by 2 bases, with 20 bases left in between. There are 17 residues in the CDR3. The CDR3 spells CASSSHPGTTGNYGYTF. The CDR3 nucleotides are TGTGCCAGCAGTTCTCATCCGGGAACAACGGGAAACTATGGCTACACCTTC.

As concerns this clone: The same CDR3 arises from other DNA sequences in this sample as well. The V and J genes are TRBV20-1 and TRBJ2-7; D gene uncertain. V lost 0 bases and J lost 0, with 0 bases in between. Germline-derived CDR1 and CDR2 are DFQATT and SNEGSKA (reference sequence). The CDR3 totals 11 residues. CDR3 in DNA: TGCAGTGCTAGAGACTCCTACGAGCAGTACTTC. It translates to CSARDSYEQYF.

As regards this clone: Other DNA sequences in the same sample also yield this CDR3. This chain joins TRBV9 and TRBJ1-2; D is undetermined. Trimming pared 0 bases from V and 4 bases from J, leaving 7 bases between. Germline lookup yields CDR1 SGDLS and CDR2 YYNGEE. The CDR3 loop spans 13 amino acids. The CDR3 DNA sequence: TGTGCCAGCAGCGTAGACTCCAGCTATGGCTACACCTTC. This gives the protein CASSVDSSYGYTF. The full variable domain, in which reference TRBV9 and TRBJ1-2 provide the parts outside the CDR3, is DSGVTQTPKHLITATGQRVTLRCSPRSGDLSVYWYQQSLDQGLQFLIQYYNGEERAKGNILERFSAQQFPDLHSELNLSSLELGDSALYFCASSVDSSYGYTFGSGTRLTVV.

This chain connects TRBV4-2 to TRBJ2-1; D tentatively fits TRBD1 or TRBD2 (5 bases each). The CDR3 extends over 15 amino acids. Germline-derived CDR1 and CDR2 are LGHNA and YNFKEQ. Deletions cut 4 bases from V and 14 bases from J, with 24 bases between. The CDR3 spells CASSLWGLVAGEEFF. CDR3 coding DNA: TGTGCCAGCAGCCTATGGGGGTTAGTGGCTGGAGAGGAGTTCTTC.

The CDR3 DNA is TGTGCCTGGAGACGGGACAGGGCCCACGAGCAGTACTTC. The encoded protein is CAWRRDRAHEQYF. V usage is TRBV30 and J usage is TRBJ2-7; the match to TRBD1 covers 9 bases. Germline values: CDR1 GTSNPN, CDR2 SVGIG (reference sequence). With V trimmed by 3 bases and J by 5 bases, 5 bases remained unmatched. There are 13 residues in the CDR3.

The chain is built from TRBV5-5 and TRBJ2-7, with D unclear. The CDR3 sequence is 12 residues long. Germline CDR1 reads SGHKS; CDR2 reads YYEKEE (reference sequence). Trimming removed 10 bases from V and 2 bases from J, with 13 bases in between. The CDR3 nucleotides read TGTGCCGGTGACTTGAGTCCCTACGAGCAGTACTTC. Its protein product is CAGDLSPYEQYF.

This clone was detected only once. V is TRBV7-9 and J is TRBJ2-7; 7 nucleotides agree with TRBD1. CDR1 SEHNR and CDR2 FQNEAQ come from the germline V gene (reference sequence). The CDR3 runs to 13 residues. Trimming cost V 3 bases and J 7 bases; bases outside gene matches: 6. CDR3 nucleotide sequence: TGTGCCAGCAGCTTTCAGGGGGTGGGTGAGCAGTACTTC. As protein: CASSFQGVGEQYF.

This sequence joins TRBV5-1 and TRBJ2-5, with 8 bases matching TRBD2. Germline lookup yields CDR1 SGHRS and CDR2 YFSETQ. The CDR3 contains 15 residues. J was trimmed by 4 bases and V by 0 bases; bases with no gene match: 5. The CDR3 spells CASSLEGLDIETQYF. The CDR3 bases are TGCGCCAGCAGCTTGGAGGGACTAGATATAGAGACCCAGTACTTC.

This rearrangement joins TRBV4-3 to TRBJ2-1; weak D call: TRBD2 (6 bases). There are 18 residues in the CDR3. Per germline, CDR1 LGHNA and CDR2 YSLEER. V was clipped by 2 bases and J by 0 bases, with 17 bases between them. The CDR3 loop reads CASSQLPPGTLSYNEQFF. The CDR3 nucleotides read TGCGCCAGCAGCCAACTGCCGCCGGGGACTCTCTCCTACAATGAGCAGTTCTTC.

This rearrangement joins TRBV4-2 to TRBJ2-5; 7 nucleotides line up with TRBD2. Per the germline V gene, CDR1 is LGHNA and CDR2 is YNFKEQ. J was trimmed by 4 bases and V by 0 bases; bases with no gene match: 5. This CDR3 contains 15 residues. CDR3 coding DNA: TGTGCCAGCAGCCAAGATCAGGGAGGGCCAGAGACCCAGTACTTC. Translated: CASSQDQGGPETQYF.

This chain uses TRBV7-9 with TRBJ2-2, with 11 bases lining up with TRBD2. V gave up 0 bases and J gave up 6 bases; unmatched junction bases: 3. The CDR3 consists of 16 residues. From germline, CDR1 is SEHNR and CDR2 FQNEAQ (reference sequence). The CDR3 sequence: CASSLASGRVSGELFF. Written as DNA, the CDR3 is TGTGCCAGCAGCTTAGCTAGCGGGAGGGTTTCCGGGGAGCTGTTTTTT. Complete variable domain (other parts from reference TRBV7-9 and TRBJ2-2): DTGVSQNPRHKITKRGQNVTFRCDPISEHNRLYWYRQTLGQGPEFLTYFQNEAQLEKSRLLSDRFSAERPKGSFSTLEIQRTEQGDSAMYLCASSLASGRVSGELFFGEGSRLTVL.

The J gene is TRBJ2-3, the V gene TRBV19; D gene unclear. V gave up 5 bases and J gave up 2 bases, with 8 bases separating them. Germline V gene lookup returns CDR1 LNHDA and CDR2 SQIVND (reference sequence). CDR3 length: 13 amino acids. CDR3 protein: CASSLTFTDTQYF. The CDR3 DNA is TGTGCCAGTAGTCTAACCTTCACAGATACGCAGTATTTT. The full variable domain, rest sourced from reference TRBV19 and TRBJ2-3, is DGGITQSPKYLFRKEGQNVTLSCEQNLNHDAMYWYRQDPGQGLRLIYYSQIVNDFQKGDIAEGYSVSREKKESFPLTVTSAQKNPTAFYLCASSLTFTDTQYFGPGTRLTVL.

This clone is a singleton in its sample. The chain links TRBV19 to TRBJ2-6; D may be TRBD2 (5 bases). Germline V gives CDR1 LNHDA, CDR2 SQIVND (reference sequence). V was trimmed by 4 bases and J by 3 bases, leaving 22 bases between them. The CDR3 is 19 amino acids. In DNA, the CDR3 is TGTGCCAGTAGTACCCAGCCCGGGAATTTTCGTGGTGGGGCCAACGTCCTGACTTTC. Protein: CASSTQPGNFRGGANVLTF.

J is TRBJ2-5 and V is TRBV28; the D is unclear. CDR1 is MDHEN, CDR2 SYDVKM, per germline. V was shortened by 10 bases and J by 4 bases, with 16 bases between the two germline ends. The CDR3 is 13 amino acids. The CDR3 nucleotides read TGTGCCACCGTAAGACCAGGCCGAGAGACCCAGTACTTC. Amino acids: CATVRPGRETQYF.

This clone was recorded only once. This same CDR3 is encoded by further DNA sequences in the sample. CDR3 region: CASSIGGETQYF. CDR3 nucleotide sequence: TGTGCCAGTAGTATCGGTGGGGAGACCCAGTACTTC. This chain joins TRBV19 and TRBJ2-5, with D unresolved. V was pared by 3 bases and J by 5 bases, with 7 bases between. CDR3 length equals 12 residues. Germline CDR1 is LNHDA and CDR2 is SQIVND (reference sequence).

The rearrangement uses TRBV2 and TRBJ2-2; tentatively, D is TRBD1 (6 bases). Deletions cut 2 bases from V and 4 bases from J, with 11 bases between. Germline loops: CDR1 SNHLY, CDR2 FYNNEI. This CDR3 contains 15 residues. The CDR3 DNA reads TGTGCCAGCAGTGAACGGTTGGGGGCCACCGGGGAGCTGTTTTTT. It codes for CASSERLGATGELFF.

The chain couples TRBV13 to TRBJ2-3, with TRBD2 matching over 13 bases. Unmatched junction bases numbered 1, after V lost 4 bases and J lost 6 bases. This CDR3 is built from 14 residues. Germline V lookup: CDR1 PRHDT, CDR2 FYEKMQ (reference sequence). CDR3 residues: CASSSTSGRDTQYF. As DNA, the CDR3 is TGTGCCAGCAGCTCGACTAGCGGGAGGGATACGCAGTATTTT.

A word on this clone: Other nucleotide sequences in the sample specify the same CDR3. The chain is built from TRBV5-4 and TRBJ2-7, with 7 positions matching TRBD1. V gave up 0 bases and J gave up 5 bases; unmatched junction bases: 2. The CDR3 covers 13 residues. Germline V CDR1 and CDR2: SGHNT, YYREEE (reference sequence). The DNA of the CDR3 is TGTGCCAGCAGCTTGGGCCAGGGGGACGAGCAGTACTTC. Translated: CASSLGQGDEQYF. The full variable domain, its missing parts supplied by reference TRBV5-4 and TRBJ2-7, is ETGVTQSPTHLIKTRGQQVTLRCSSQSGHNTVSWYQQALGQGPQFIFQYYREEENGRGNFPPRFSGLQFPNYSSELNVNALELDDSALYLCASSLGQGDEQYFGPGTRLTVT.

The chain couples TRBV2 to TRBJ2-7, with TRBD1 matching 12 bases. The trim removed 5 bases at V and 9 bases at J, leaving 14 bases unmatched. CDR1 SNHLY and CDR2 FYNNEI come from the germline V gene. The CDR3 is made up of 16 amino acids. The CDR3 DNA sequence: TGTGCCAGCAGTCTTGGGAGCGGGACAGGGGGCTTCGGGCAGTACTTC. It codes for CASSLGSGTGGFGQYF.

The rearrangement uses TRBV28 and TRBJ1-5; D gene uncertain. The CDR3 spans 14 residues. Germline values: CDR1 MDHEN, CDR2 SYDVKM. With 3 bases removed from V and 4 bases from J, the gap between germline ends came to 10 bases. The CDR3 reads CASSFERRNQPQHF. The CDR3 coding sequence is TGTGCCAGCAGTTTCGAACGGAGAAATCAGCCCCAGCATTTT.